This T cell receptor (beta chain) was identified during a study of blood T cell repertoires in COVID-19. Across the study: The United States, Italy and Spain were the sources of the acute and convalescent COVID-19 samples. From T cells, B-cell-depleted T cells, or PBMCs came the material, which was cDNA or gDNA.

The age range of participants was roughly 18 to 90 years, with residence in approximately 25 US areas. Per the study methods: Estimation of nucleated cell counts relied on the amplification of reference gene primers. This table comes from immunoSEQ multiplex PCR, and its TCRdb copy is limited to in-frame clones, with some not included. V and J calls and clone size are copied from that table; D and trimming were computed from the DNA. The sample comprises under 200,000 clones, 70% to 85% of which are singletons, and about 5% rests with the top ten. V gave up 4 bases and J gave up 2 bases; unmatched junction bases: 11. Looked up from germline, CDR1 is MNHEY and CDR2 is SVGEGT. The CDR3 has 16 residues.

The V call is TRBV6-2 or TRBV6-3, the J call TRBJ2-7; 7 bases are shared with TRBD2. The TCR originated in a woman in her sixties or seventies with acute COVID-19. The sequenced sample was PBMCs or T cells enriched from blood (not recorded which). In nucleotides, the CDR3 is TGTGCCAGCAGTTTGCCGACGGGGGGAATCCCCTACGAGCAGTACGTC. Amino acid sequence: CASSLPTGGIPYEQYV.